The rows below give T cell receptor beta chains drawn from one sample of a study of shared clonotypes between healthy human individuals. The table came from immunoSEQ multiplex PCR; TCRdb's copy has only in-frame clones and leaves some out. The table has a few million clones, 85% to 95% seen once. What was sequenced was naive CD4+ T cells from PBMCs. Receptor source: a man aged 18-30 years in good health. Some clones in this sample may be carry-over from other donors' samples. Each CDR3 is given with its conserved first and last residue. The D gene is left open where the match is weak. A row's size may be missing; if present it is once, few, many or a size class.

abundance	len	v_gene	j_gene	d_gene	CDR3nt	CDR3aa
-	16	TRBV7-9	TRBJ2-7	TRBD2	TGTGCCAGCAGCTTAGCTGGGGGGAGGGGAGTCTACGAGCAGTACTTC	CASSLAGGRGVYEQYF
-	14	TRBV2	TRBJ2-2	TRBD1	TGTGCCAGCAACGGACAGGGGGTAACCGGGGAGCTGTTTTTT	CASNGQGVTGELFF
-	11	TRBV20-1	TRBJ2-7	-	TGCAGTGCGTCGAAGAGCTACGAGCAGTACTTC	CSASKSYEQYF
-	15	TRBV6-1	TRBJ2-3	-	TGTGCCAGCAGTGAAGGTGGGAGTGGTCCAGATACGCAGTATTTT	CASSEGGSGPDTQYF
-	16	TRBV9	TRBJ2-5	TRBD2	TGTGCCAGCAGCGACCGACTAGCGGGTGCTCAAGAGACCCAGTACTTC	CASSDRLAGAQETQYF
-	13	TRBV7-8	TRBJ1-2	-	TGTGCCAGCAGCTTACGAGCGGAGAATGGCTACACCTTC	CASSLRAENGYTF
-	16	TRBV6-5	TRBJ1-3	-	TGTGCCAGCAGTTTAGGACAGACTTTTTCTGGAAACACCATATATTTT	CASSLGQTFSGNTIYF
-	15	TRBV18	TRBJ2-6	-	TGTGCCAGCTCACCTCAGGGGCCTGGGGCCAACGTCCTGACTTTC	CASSPQGPGANVLTF
-	16	TRBV19	TRBJ1-1	TRBD1	TGTGCCAGTAGTCACCCCCCGGGACAGCGGATTACTGAAGCTTTCTTT	CASSHPPGQRITEAFF
-	13	TRBV7-6	TRBJ2-7	-	TGTGCCAGCAGCTTAGACAGGCACTACGAGCAGTACTTC	CASSLDRHYEQYF
-	12	TRBV28	TRBJ1-1	-	TGTGCCACCATGGACAGAAACACTGAAGCTTTCTTT	CATMDRNTEAFF
-	16	TRBV13	TRBJ2-1	TRBD2	TGTGCCAGCAGCCCCTCGGGGGAGGGGTACTACAATGAGCAGTTCTTC	CASSPSGEGYYNEQFF
-	22	TRBV28	TRBJ1-2	-	TGTGCCAGCAGTTTCTTTCTGGGAGTCGACGGACAACTCAACTTCGGGGGGCCTGGCTACACCTTC	CASSFFLGVDGQLNFGGPGYTF
-	14	TRBV10-3	TRBJ2-7	TRBD2	TGTGCCATCAGTAGTCTAGCGGAAAGTGGGGAGCAGTACTTC	CAISSLAESGEQYF
few	13	TRBV28	TRBJ1-1	TRBD1	TGTGCCAGCAAGCAGGGGGCCGGCACTGAAGCTTTCTTT	CASKQGAGTEAFF
once	17	TRBV12-5	TRBJ2-2	TRBD1	TGTGCTAGTGGTTTGGTACCTGGGACAGGGAACACCGGGGAGCTGTTTTTT	CASGLVPGTGNTGELFF
-	14	TRBV4-1	TRBJ1-4	TRBD1	TGCGCCAGCAGCCGAGGACAGGGGGGTGAAAAACTGTTTTTT	CASSRGQGGEKLFF
-	14	TRBV6-6	TRBJ1-1	-	TGTGCCAGCAGTTACTTCCGGGGAGGAACTGAAGCTTTCTTT	CASSYFRGGTEAFF
-	15	TRBV7-8	TRBJ2-5	TRBD1	TGTGCCAGCAGCCCAATGAGGGGGACAGCAGAGACCCAGTACTTC	CASSPMRGTAETQYF
-	15	TRBV19	TRBJ2-2	-	TGTGCCAGTGGACCCAGGACGGGAAACACCGGGGAGCTGTTTTTT	CASGPRTGNTGELFF
-	16	TRBV13	TRBJ2-7	TRBD2	TGTGCCAGCAGCCAAGAGGGACTAGCGGTTACCTACGAGCAGTACTTC	CASSQEGLAVTYEQYF
-	14	TRBV15	TRBJ2-1	TRBD1	TGTGCCACCAGGGCTGGGACAGGGACCGCTGAGCAGTTCTTC	CATRAGTGTAEQFF
-	14	TRBV2	TRBJ2-7	TRBD2	TGTGCCAGCAAGGAACTAGCGGGAGGGAGAGAGCAGTACTTC	CASKELAGGREQYF
-	16	TRBV27	TRBJ1-3	TRBD1	TGTGCCAGCATAACGTTGGACAGGCTCTCTGGAAACACCATATATTTT	CASITLDRLSGNTIYF
-	16	TRBV2	TRBJ2-7	-	TGTGCCAGCAGTGCCCTCGGACTAGGGGGGACCTACGAGCAGTACTTC	CASSALGLGGTYEQYF
-	14	TRBV6-5	TRBJ1-1	-	TGTGCCAGCAGTTACGTCCTCGGGAACACTGAAGCTTTCTTT	CASSYVLGNTEAFF
-	16	TRBV25-1	TRBJ2-7	TRBD2	TGTGCCAGCAGTGCTCCCCGGGGAGGGACTCGCTACGAGCAGTACTTC	CASSAPRGGTRYEQYF